The 15 T cell receptor beta chains presented below share a single source sample, sequenced in a study of Graves' ophthalmopathy and Graves' hyperthyroidism. Beta-chain TCR CDR3 regions were amplified from RNA transcripts. After a first-round RT-PCR with HTBI primers, a second-round multiplex PCR was run. Using its own MiXCR run on the multiplex PCR reads, TCRdb lists one record per CDR3 protein. The sample shows around 1.1 million distinct CDR3 sequences, less than 45% of them seen only once. Sequencing was performed on peripheral blood or thyroid tissue (not recorded which). All receptors come from an adult man with Graves' hyperthyroidism.

At least ten counts were recorded for this clonotype. V and J are TRBV5-5 and TRBJ1-5; 7 positions agree with TRBD1. Germline CDR1 and CDR2: SGHKS and YYEKEE (reference sequence). This CDR3 comprises 15 residues. V trimming: 4 bases; J trimming: 5 bases; junction bases outside the gene matches: 9. For the CDR3, the DNA is TGTGCCAGCAGCCGGGTCTACAGGGGTGATCAGCCCCAGCATTTT. This sequence encodes CASSRVYRGDQPQHF.

In its sample, this clonotype was seen a few times. V gene TRBV20-1 combines with J gene TRBJ2-7; 9 positions agree with TRBD1. The CDR3 is made up of 15 amino acids. With V trimmed by 4 bases and J by 7 bases, 14 bases remained unmatched. CDR1 and CDR2 from the germline V gene are DFQATT and SNEGSKA (reference sequence). Here the CDR3 DNA reads TGCAGTGCTACCCAAGAGACAGGGGGTGAGGTAGAGCAGTACTTC. Its translation: CSATQETGGEVEQYF.

The rearrangement uses TRBV29-1 and TRBJ1-1; unclear D gene. CDR3 length equals 12 residues. Germline V gene lookup returns CDR1 SQVTM and CDR2 ANQGSEA. V was clipped by 4 bases and J by 0 bases, with 6 bases between them. The CDR3 nucleotides read TGCAGCGTTGCCTGGCTGAACACTGAAGCTTTCTTT. This encodes CSVAWLNTEAFF.

The chain joins TRBV20-1 to TRBJ1-5, with 7 positions matching TRBD1. The CDR3 loop spans 14 amino acids. V lost 3 bases, J lost 3 bases, and 5 bases stayed unmatched. From germline, CDR1 is DFQATT and CDR2 SNEGSKA (reference sequence). CDR3 region: CSASSGQANQPQHF. The CDR3 DNA reads TGCAGTGCTAGTAGTGGACAGGCCAATCAGCCCCAGCATTTT.

The chain combines TRBV12-3 or TRBV12-4 with TRBJ1-5, with a possible D match to TRBD1 (6 bases). This CDR3 is 17 amino acids long. V was clipped by 6 bases and J by 10 bases, with 28 bases between them. CDR3 sequence: CASRAQGYEGLGFPQHF. CDR3 DNA: TGTGCCAGCAGAGCACAGGGTTATGAGGGCCTAGGGTTTCCCCAGCATTTT.

This clonotype came up once. The chain uses TRBV5-1 and TRBJ1-2; D is undetermined. The CDR3 runs 14 residues. Germline CDR1 is SGHRS and CDR2 is YFSETQ. V gave up 2 bases and J gave up 8 bases, with 16 bases separating them. The CDR3 sequence: CASSFVGAGQGYTF. In nucleotides, the CDR3 is TGCGCCAGCAGCTTTGTTGGCGCTGGTCAGGGCTACACCTTC.

Remarks on this clonotype: One base away lies a much larger clone, so this may be a sequencing read error. The V call is TRBV7-2, the J call TRBJ1-1, with D unresolved. Germline V lookup: CDR1 SGHTA, CDR2 FQGNSA. V lost 3 bases, J lost 6 bases, and 8 bases lay in between. The CDR3 has 12 amino acids. DNA of the CDR3: TGTGCCAGCAGCTTGGACGGGTCTGAAGCTTTCTTT. Residues: CASSLDGSEAFF.

This clonotype was seen at least ten times. This sequence joins TRBV7-8 and TRBJ2-5; no clear D gene. Trimming removed 7 bases from V and 4 bases from J, with 19 bases in between. The length of the CDR3 is 15 residues. Looked up from germline, CDR1 is SGHVS and CDR2 is FQNEAQ. Written as DNA, the CDR3 is TGTGCCAGCACCCTAGAGGCTTCAGTAGGAGAGACCCAGTACTTC. Its translation: CASTLEASVGETQYF.

The rearrangement links TRBV2 to TRBJ2-5; D call uncertain. V was shortened by 5 bases and J by 4 bases, with 17 bases between the two germline ends. This CDR3 is built from 15 residues. Germline lookup yields CDR1 SNHLY and CDR2 FYNNEI. Written as DNA, the CDR3 is TGTGCCAGCAGTACATATGAGTTAAAGGGAGAGACCCAGTACTTC. This gives the protein CASSTYELKGETQYF.

This rearrangement joins TRBV5-4 to TRBJ2-2, with TRBD2 identical over 12 bases. This CDR3 region has 18 residues. Germline V gene sequence: CDR1 SGHNT, CDR2 YYREEE (reference sequence). After removal of 4 bases from V and 2 bases from J, the junction contained 9 bases not matched to a gene. The CDR3 is CASSLLRTSGINTGELFF. The CDR3 DNA sequence: TGTGCCAGCAGCCTTCTCAGGACTAGCGGGATAAACACCGGGGAGCTGTTTTTT.

This clonotype was observed many times. The V and J genes are TRBV7-2 and TRBJ2-2; D not certain. Germline V gene sequence: CDR1 SGHTA, CDR2 FQGNSA. The CDR3 is 15 amino acids. V was trimmed by 1 base and J by 1 base, leaving 7 bases between them. The CDR3 spells CASSLGSGNTGELFF. The CDR3, as DNA: TGTGCCAGCAGCTTAGGTTCCGGGAACACCGGGGAGCTGTTTTTT.

This clonotype has only a few counts. V and J are TRBV20-1 and TRBJ2-7, with 8 bases aligning to TRBD1. V lost 6 bases, J lost 2 bases, and 9 bases stayed unmatched. CDR1 and CDR2 (germline): DFQATT, SNEGSKA (reference sequence). The CDR3 extends over 14 amino acids. CDR3: CSATWTGLTYEQYF. The CDR3, as DNA: TGCAGTGCCACGTGGACAGGGCTCACCTACGAGCAGTACTTC.

Regarding this clonotype: This may stem from a read error, because a much larger clone lies one nucleotide away. The J gene is TRBJ2-2, the V gene TRBV7-2, with TRBD2 matching over 7 bases. Looked up from germline, CDR1 is SGHTA and CDR2 is FQGNSA. This CDR3 is 15 amino acids long. V shed 5 bases, J shed 5 bases, and the junction held 8 bases outside the gene matches. In DNA, the CDR3 is TGTGCCAGCAGCAGGACTAGATACCGTACCGGGGAGCTGTTTTTT. Protein product: CASSRTRYRTGELFF.

This clonotype has at least ten counts. The chain recombines TRBV7-9 with TRBJ1-1, with 8 bases that match TRBD1. Germline values: CDR1 SEHNR, CDR2 FQNEAQ (reference sequence). The CDR3 runs 15 residues. V trimming: 4 bases; J trimming: 4 bases; junction bases outside the gene matches: 8. CDR3 region: CASSSPTGEGTEAFF. The CDR3 bases are TGTGCCAGCAGCTCACCGACAGGGGAGGGCACTGAAGCTTTCTTT. Based on the CDR3 plus reference TRBV7-9 and TRBJ1-1, the full variable domain is DTGVSQNPRHKITKRGQNVTFRCDPISEHNRLYWYRQTLGQGPEFLTYFQNEAQLEKSRLLSDRFSAERPKGSFSTLEIQRTEQGDSAMYLCASSSPTGEGTEAFFGQGTRLTVV.

The V and J genes are TRBV5-5 and TRBJ2-7; 7 bases match TRBD1. CDR1 is SGHKS and CDR2 is YYEKEE in the germline V gene (reference sequence). Germline trimming cut 1 base from V and 6 bases from J; bases unmatched to any gene: 7. This CDR3 contains 14 residues. For the CDR3, the DNA is TGTGCCAGCAGCTTGAACAGGGGAGTCGGCGAGCAGTACTTC. This translates into CASSLNRGVGEQYF.